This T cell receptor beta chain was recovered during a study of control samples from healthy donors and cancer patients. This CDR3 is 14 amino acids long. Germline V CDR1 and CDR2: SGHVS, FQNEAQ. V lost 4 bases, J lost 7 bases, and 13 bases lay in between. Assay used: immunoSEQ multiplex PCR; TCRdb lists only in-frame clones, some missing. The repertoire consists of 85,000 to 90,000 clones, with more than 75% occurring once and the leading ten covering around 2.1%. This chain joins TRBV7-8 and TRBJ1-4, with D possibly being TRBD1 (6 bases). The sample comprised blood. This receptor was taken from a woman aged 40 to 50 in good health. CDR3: CASSSGGAGEKLFF. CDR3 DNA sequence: TGTGCCAGCAGCTCTGGGGGCGCCGGTGAAAAACTGTTTTTT.